This entry concerns a single TCR beta chain. The source of the sample is a study of blood T cell repertoires in COVID-19. The protocol was immunoSEQ multiplex PCR, while the TCRdb copy is restricted to in-frame clones and leaves out a portion. The profile covers 55,000 or so clones, with 80% to 85% appearing a single time and around 5.9% taken by the ten largest. CDR1 is SGHAT and CDR2 is FQNNGV in the germline V gene. V was shortened by 1 base and J by 7 bases, with 20 bases between the two germline ends. The CDR3 totals 17 residues. This receptor was taken from a human donor in a cohort sampled during active or convalescent COVID-19. Sequencing was performed on peripheral blood. This chain joins TRBV11-2 and TRBJ2-1; D is perhaps TRBD2 (7 bases). This CDR3 is CASSLARSGGLRNEQFF. The DNA for the CDR3 is TGTGCCAGCAGCTTAGCTCGGTCGGGGGGCCTGAGGAATGAGCAGTTCTTC.